The clone carrying this TCR beta chain was observed many times. All patients were treatment-naive before thyroid surgery. TCRdb redid the clone calls on the PCR reads using MiXCR. This sample yields tens of thousands of clones, of which around 25% are seen a single time; 9.2% belongs to the top ten. Germline loops: CDR1 SGHKS, CDR2 YYEKEE (reference sequence). The CDR3 consists of 14 residues. V was cut by 0 bases and J by 4 bases, with 10 bases left in between. The sample is drawn from a study of metastatic and nonmetastatic thyroid tumors. This chain links TRBV5-5 with TRBJ1-2; weak D call: TRBD1 (5 bases). The sequencing sample was made of blood. This receptor was taken from a female donor with papillary thyroid cancer or a benign thyroid nodule (not recorded which). Some clones in this sample may be carry-over from other donors' samples. CDR3 sequence reads: CASSLEGEGYGYTF. CDR3 DNA: TGTGCCAGCAGCTTGGAAGGGGAGGGCTATGGCTACACCTTC. The full variable domain, completed using reference TRBV5-5 and TRBJ1-2, is DAGVTQSPTHLIKTRGQQVTLRCSPISGHKSVSWYQQVLGQGPQFIFQYYEKEERGRGNFPDRFSARQFPNYSSELNVNALLLGDSALYLCASSLEGEGYGYTFGSGTRLTVV.